The T cell receptor beta chain described here comes from a study of OX40 agonist ivuxolimab in advanced cancers. Study results and caveats: Low levels of normalized T-cell clonal expansion also appeared in some nonresponders.

Regarding this clone: Its specificity is unknown.

This CDR3 is 15 amino acids long. V was cut by 4 bases and J by 4 bases, with 18 bases left in between. Germline V gene data show CDR1 as SGHRS and CDR2 as YFSETQ. Libraries were prepared by immunoSEQ multiplex PCR; TCRdb keeps only in-frame clonotypes and omits some of them. This sample yields 75,000 to 95,000 clones, of which 85% to 95% are seen a single time; 11% belongs to the top ten. Exclusion of a patient followed from autoimmune disease history or systemic immunosuppression. With baseline, cycle 4 day 1, and cycle 7 day 1 as timepoints, blood was sampled. The sequencing here drew on CD4+ or CD8+ T cells sorted from blood, taken in a trial of the OX40 agonist ivuxolimab. This chain joins TRBV5-1 and TRBJ2-7, with D perhaps TRBD1 (7 bases). The clonotype originates from an adult with an advanced solid tumor such as melanoma, head and neck, liver or kidney cancer. The CDR3 region is CASSEGQAAGYEQYF. The CDR3 DNA is TGCGCCAGCAGCGAAGGACAGGCCGCGGGGTACGAGCAGTACTTC.